The text below deals with one TCR beta chain. This clone was found a few times. Its antigen specificity is not known. No quality values exist for individual bases; no much larger clone is one base distant. The trim is 1 base for V and 5 bases for J, with a gap of 5 bases between the germline ends. The CDR3 covers 12 residues, taking in both the cysteine and the phenylalanine. Kept here is only the CDR3 DNA, which spans 36 bases and is read in frame from base 1. The germline V gene encodes CDR1 ENHRY and CDR2 SYGVKD. According to the study, the label for this sample's time point signals: around 25 months on ibrutinib. Roughly 1.8 micrograms of genomic DNA were extracted from cryopreserved PBMCs for TCR beta library preparation. Longitudinal blood samples from CLL patients on ibrutinib monotherapy were analyzed using high-throughput TCR beta sequencing. Patients were enrolled in a phase 2 open-label single-center ibrutinib monotherapy trial.

These data belong to a study of cytotoxic CD8 clonotypes in ibrutinib-treated CLL (dated by TCRdb to the early 2020s). Describing the broader study: The cohort included roughly 15 treatment-naive and some 10 relapsed/refractory patients; some 18 were IGHV unmutated. Of the 70 to 90 people in the trial, around 25 had longitudinal samples available. Cryopreserved peripheral blood mononuclear cells were collected before treatment, at response, and at either disease progression or sustained remission. Patients were still on ibrutinib when every remission and progressive disease sample was collected. Partial responses were observed in roughly 25 patients and complete responses in 2; after a median follow-up of around 68 months, remission was maintained in about 15 patients and progression was observed in approximately 12. The response samples were drawn at a median of 12 months into treatment, with a range of about 6 to 40 months. On average, each sample had approximately 280,000 productive templates and 96,000 or so productive rearrangements. Summary of the overall study and its limitations: At ibrutinib response clonality went up, during sustained remission it held steady, and at progression it dropped back toward baseline. Sampling times were not matched between sustained-remission and progressing patients, and lymph node repertoires were not studied. Public clonotypes were rare and either shrank or stayed stable during treatment, and the rise in clonality at ibrutinib response reflected expansion of private clonotypes. At baseline, clonality was higher than in age-matched healthy donors and showed a strong correlation with circulating CD8+ T-cell counts.

The goal of deep resolution MiSeq sequencing was a depth between 1 in 1 million and 1 in 200,000 T cells, and coverage averaged 10x per clonotype. TCR beta libraries were generated with the immunoSEQ hsTCRB Kit. Per the original workflow: Data were analyzed with ImmunoSEQ Data Assistant and ImmunoSEQ Analyzer, with V, D and J genes assigned per IMGT definitions. Clonality, which ranges from 0 to 1, was calculated by subtracting the normalized Shannon entropy of productive rearrangement frequencies from one. Only overrepresented clonotypes making up at least 0.05% of each patient's repertoire were included in the public clonotype analysis. More than ten repertoires from age-matched healthy donors, obtained from immuneACCESS, served as clonality controls. TCRdb re-hosts the immuneACCESS table, in-frame sequences only. Its copies lack some clones; in the studies checked, an unresolved V gene accounts for under half of them, and the cause for the rest is not known. The D gene and trimming were derived from the DNA, and the V and J assignments and clone size from that table. This sample lists roughly 180,000 clones; around 70% were detected once. The top ten clonotypes cover around an eighth of the sample.

The TCR was taken from a human donor with chronic lymphocytic leukemia. The sequencing here drew on PBMCs, taken after 24 months of ibrutinib treatment. Rearrangement joined TRBV10-3 to TRBJ1-1; the D gene cannot be named for sure. The CDR3 here reads CAISEFGTEAFF. The DNA is TGTGCCATCAGTGAGTTTGGTACTGAAGCTTTCTTT.